A selection of T cell receptor beta chains follows, all from one sample in a study of blood T cell repertoires in COVID-19. The protocol was immunoSEQ multiplex PCR, while the TCRdb copy is restricted to in-frame clones and leaves out a portion. The sample has over 200,000 clones; about 87% are singletons. The sequenced material came from PBMCs or T cells enriched from blood (not recorded which). These receptors were taken from a man aged 25 to 45 who had recovered from COVID-19. Each CDR3 is given without its conserved first and last residue. The size field is filled for only some rows; it gives once, few, many or a size class.

TRBV11-2 10 . ASSLGGNGYT
TRBV25-1 14 . ASSETVTGVSYEQY
TRBV7-9 12 once AVEWDRGNYGYT
TRBV4-2 14 once VSSQDQGARGETQY
TRBV19 11 . ASSGTVNTEAF
TRBV18 12 . ASSRDWSLNEQF
TRBV7-2 14 . ASSLATGGVPYEQY
TRBV9 16 . ASSMGLAGPTGTDTQY
TRBV5-4 13 . ASSPDSASYNEQF
TRBV19 13 few ASSTGTVDNSPLH
TRBV2 13 . ASKTGGQGTGELF
TRBV18 14 . ASSLNPGTGGNEQF
TRBV5-5 13 . ASSSTGHSNQPQH
TRBV5-1 15 . ASSTGLAGGPGETQY
TRBV5-5 11 . ASSEGANTEAF
TRBV9 15 . ASSVNPGGGSGNTIY
TRBV24-1 16 . ATSDPREGPLNNSPLH
TRBV24-1 13 . ATSDFGQGTGELF
TRBV19 13 . ASSITGGGNQPQH
TRBV19 12 once ASEPGLQNSPLH
TRBV5-6 14 . ASSFFDWARNSPLH
TRBV3-1/TRBV3-2 14 . ASSLSNAGYTGELF
TRBV29-1 12 . SAWDRGYTDTQY
TRBV25-1 14 . ASQGTGEGSGNTIY
TRBV28 14 . ASSLSRGDSNQPQH
TRBV4-1 17 . ASSQLPGLAGGGTNEQF
TRBV3-1/TRBV3-2 14 . ASSQTDSSYNSPLH
TRBV30 13 . AWTGGTESSYEQY
TRBV27 10 . ASRDREEKLF
TRBV4-1 16 . ASSQGLSGWTLNTEAF
TRBV29-1 11 . SVQTGGRNTIY
TRBV4-1 14 . ASSQDRAQGNYGYT
TRBV30 10 . AWSAADLKAF
TRBV9 13 . ASSGPGLAVNEQF
TRBV7-9 13 . ASSLVTGNNEKLF
TRBV20-1 9 . SATSGEKLF
TRBV25-1 12 . ASTKMDTCHEQY
TRBV27 13 . ASSWSAGVNSPLH
TRBV4-3 14 many ASSQDTGVGANVLT
TRBV7-9 11 . ASSLWDRGEQY
TRBV5-6 15 . ASSLALGQGGWDTQY
TRBV5-1 13 . ASSTEADKNYGYT
TRBV11-3 13 . ASSSTGATTGELF
TRBV29-1 12 once SVALGGGYNEQF
TRBV27 11 . ASTDRGREKLF